The rows below give T cell receptor beta chains drawn from one sample of a study of T cells in Graves' hyperthyroidism and ophthalmopathy. TCRdb re-analysed the multiplex PCR reads in MiXCR, keeping a single row per CDR3 protein. The sample records 500,000 to 650,000 distinct CDR3 sequences, 46% being singletons. The sample consisted of peripheral blood or thyroid tissue (not recorded which). The receptors stem from an adult woman with Graves' disease, either hyperthyroidism or ophthalmopathy (not recorded which). CDR3s include the opening cysteine and the closing phenylalanine or tryptophan. A D gene is named only where the DNA matches it firmly. For some rows the clone size is stated as once, few or many, or as a class when expanded; others skip it.

clone size: .
J gene: TRBJ2-7
V gene: TRBV27
D gene: .
CDR3 protein: CASSLSPRAYEQYF
CDR3 DNA: TGTGCCAGCAGTTTATCCCCGCGAGCCTACGAGCAGTACTTC

clone size: .
J gene: TRBJ2-4
V gene: TRBV7-9
D gene: TRBD2
CDR3 protein: CASSLNLAGSDIQYF
CDR3 DNA: TGTGCCAGCAGCCTAAACCTAGCGGGGAGTGACATTCAGTACTTC

clone size: many
J gene: TRBJ1-2
V gene: TRBV12-3/TRBV12-4
D gene: .
CDR3 protein: CASTIARTGYTF
CDR3 DNA: TGTGCCAGCACCATTGCGAGGACTGGCTACACCTTC

clone size: .
J gene: TRBJ1-4
V gene: TRBV2
D gene: TRBD1
CDR3 protein: CASSGGTVNEKLFF
CDR3 DNA: TGTGCCAGCAGTGGCGGGACAGTAAATGAAAAACTGTTTTTT

clone size: .
J gene: TRBJ1-2
V gene: TRBV5-1
D gene: .
CDR3 protein: CASSLETESLGGYTF
CDR3 DNA: TGCGCCAGCAGCTTGGAGACGGAATCACTGGGCGGCTACACCTTC

clone size: many
J gene: TRBJ2-5
V gene: TRBV3-1
D gene: .
CDR3 protein: CASSQGLDRQETQYF
CDR3 DNA: TGTGCCAGCAGCCAAGGGTTGGACAGACAAGAGACCCAGTACTTC

clone size: few
J gene: TRBJ2-7
V gene: TRBV29-1
D gene: TRBD2
CDR3 protein: CSLAGGPTYEQYF
CDR3 DNA: TGCAGCTTAGCGGGGGGCCCGACCTACGAGCAGTACTTC

clone size: many
J gene: TRBJ1-3
V gene: TRBV4-1
D gene: .
CDR3 protein: CASSRSRDPGNTIYF
CDR3 DNA: TGCGCCAGCAGCCGATCAAGGGACCCTGGAAACACCATATATTTT

clone size: once
J gene: TRBJ1-5
V gene: TRBV11-2
D gene: .
CDR3 protein: CASSLGARDGQPQHF
CDR3 DNA: TGTGCCAGCAGCTTGGGGGCCAGGGACGGTCAGCCCCAGCATTTT

clone size: .
J gene: TRBJ2-7
V gene: TRBV10-3
D gene: .
CDR3 protein: CAIDGDGTYEQYF
CDR3 DNA: TGTGCCATCGATGGGGACGGCACCTACGAGCAGTACTTC

clone size: .
J gene: TRBJ1-1
V gene: TRBV20-1
D gene: TRBD1
CDR3 protein: CSARGYRGKSNTEAFF
CDR3 DNA: TGCAGTGCTAGAGGATACAGGGGGAAATCGAACACTGAAGCTTTCTTT

clone size: .
J gene: TRBJ2-5
V gene: TRBV10-3
D gene: .
CDR3 protein: CAISEIAPEGYQETQYF
CDR3 DNA: TGTGCCATCAGTGAGATAGCGCCAGAGGGATACCAAGAGACCCAGTACTTC

clone size: many
J gene: TRBJ2-5
V gene: TRBV20-1
D gene: TRBD2
CDR3 protein: CSAGEGTPQETQYF
CDR3 DNA: TGCAGTGCGGGGGAGGGTACCCCACAAGAGACCCAGTACTTC

clone size: .
J gene: TRBJ1-2
V gene: TRBV15
D gene: TRBD1
CDR3 protein: CATSSLERLGQGPDGYTF
CDR3 DNA: TGTGCCACCAGCAGCTTGGAAAGGCTAGGACAGGGCCCCGACGGCTACACCTTC

clone size: few
J gene: TRBJ1-4
V gene: TRBV9
D gene: .
CDR3 protein: CASSDPSEVLGHEKLFF
CDR3 DNA: TGTGCCAGCAGCGACCCTTCGGAGGTATTGGGCCATGAAAAACTGTTTTTT